Listed below are T cell receptor beta chains from one sample, sequenced in a study of shared clonotypes between healthy human individuals. The assay was immunoSEQ multiplex PCR, and TCRdb's table has in-frame clones only and misses some. The top ten clones hold 1.5% to 2% of a sample with roughly 700,000 clones, roughly 70% of them seen once. The sequencing input was memory CD4+ T cells sorted from blood. The receptors derive from a young woman in good health. Both conserved end residues are part of each CDR3. A D gene is named only where the DNA matches it firmly. Some rows mark clone size as missing; the rest say once, few, many or name a class of expanded clone.

V,J,D,size,DNA,CDR3
TRBV6-4,TRBJ2-1,TRBD1,once,TGTGCCAGCAAAAGAGACAGGGGGTCCTACAATGAGCAGTTCTTC,CASKRDRGSYNEQFF
TRBV28,TRBJ1-2,-,-,TGTGCCAGCAGTCCACATTCTTCGAACTATGGCTACACCTTC,CASSPHSSNYGYTF
TRBV27,TRBJ2-7,TRBD2,-,TGTGCCAGCAGTTCGCTATCCCTCGCGAGCGGGATGAGGTACGAGCAGTACTTC,CASSSLSLASGMRYEQYF
TRBV15,TRBJ2-5,TRBD1,-,TGTGCCACCAGCAGCCGACAGGGTTTGGGGACCCAGTACTTC,CATSSRQGLGTQYF
TRBV18,TRBJ1-5,TRBD1,once,TGTGCCAGCTCACCGTTACAGGGGGATAGCAATCAGCCCCAGCATTTT,CASSPLQGDSNQPQHF
TRBV6-5,TRBJ2-7,-,many,TGTGCCAGCAGACTGAGACAGAGCTCCTACGAGCAGTACTTC,CASRLRQSSYEQYF
TRBV6-5,TRBJ2-7,-,-,TGTGCCAGCAGTTACGGGAGATTCCACGAGCAGTACTTC,CASSYGRFHEQYF
TRBV7-9,TRBJ2-7,-,few,TGTGCCAGCAGCCGGGACCCCTACGAGCAGTACTTC,CASSRDPYEQYF
TRBV2,TRBJ2-7,-,-,TGTGCCAGCAGCTGTTCCTCCTACGAGCAGTACTTC,CASSCSSYEQYF
TRBV5-7,TRBJ2-7,-,-,TGTGCCAGCAGCTTGAACAGGGAGATCGAGCAGTACTTC,CASSLNREIEQYF
TRBV6-1,TRBJ2-7,-,-,TGTGCCAGCAGGACTACCGGGACCCCATCCTACGAGCAGTACTTC,CASRTTGTPSYEQYF
TRBV28,TRBJ1-2,TRBD1,few,TGTGCCAGCAGTACGACAGGGGGCGAGTATGGCTACACCTTC,CASSTTGGEYGYTF
TRBV20-1,TRBJ1-3,-,-,TGCAGTGCCTATTCTGGAAACACCATATATTTT,CSAYSGNTIYF
TRBV7-7,TRBJ2-2,-,-,TGTGCCAGCAGCCCCCGTCACGCTAGCTGGGGGAACACCGGGGAGCTGTTTTTT,CASSPRHASWGNTGELFF
TRBV7-2,TRBJ1-1,-,few,TGTGCCAGCAGCTTAAGAATTGGCCAGGTGAACACTGAAGCTTTCTTT,CASSLRIGQVNTEAFF
TRBV29-1,TRBJ2-2,-,-,TGCAGCGCCCTGGGGTGGGCTGGGGGCCACACGAACACCGGGGAGCTGTTTTTT,CSALGWAGGHTNTGELFF
TRBV19,TRBJ2-3,-,-,TGTGCCAGTAGTCCAAACAGGATATTCACAGATACGCAGTATTTT,CASSPNRIFTDTQYF
TRBV28,TRBJ1-1,-,-,TGTGCCAGCAGTTTTCGGGCAATGAGTGGTACTGAAGCTTTCTTT,CASSFRAMSGTEAFF
TRBV28,TRBJ2-1,TRBD2,-,TGTGCCAGCAGCTTAGCGGGAGGGCCTACGAATGAGCAGTTCTTC,CASSLAGGPTNEQFF
TRBV5-6,TRBJ2-3,TRBD2,-,TGTGCCAGCAGCTCGATTACTAGCGGGAGGGCCGCCTACACAGATACGCAGTATTTT,CASSSITSGRAAYTDTQYF
TRBV10-3,TRBJ2-7,-,-,TGTGCCATCAGTGAGGAGGGGGTGGGCAGATCTTACGAGCAGTACTTC,CAISEEGVGRSYEQYF
TRBV5-1,TRBJ2-1,-,many,TGCGCCAGCAGCCCGGACAATGAGCAGTTCTTC,CASSPDNEQFF
TRBV10-3,TRBJ2-1,TRBD2,-,TGTGCCATCGCAACCGGACTAGCGGGAGCGGATGAGCAGTTCTTC,CAIATGLAGADEQFF
TRBV5-1,TRBJ1-1,-,-,TGCGCCAGCAGCTTGGACAGTGGGACTGAAGCTTTCTTT,CASSLDSGTEAFF
TRBV7-2,TRBJ2-1,TRBD2,-,TGTGCCAGCAGCCTAGCGGGATCCTCCTACAATGAGCAGTTCTTC,CASSLAGSSYNEQFF
TRBV5-1,TRBJ2-1,-,-,TGCGCCAGCAGCTTGGGGCTGGGGAGCTCCTACAATGAGCAGTTCTTC,CASSLGLGSSYNEQFF
TRBV19,TRBJ2-2,TRBD2,-,TGTGCCAGTTCCTCTTTAGCGGGGAGCACCGGGGAGCTGTTTTTT,CASSSLAGSTGELFF
TRBV10-3,TRBJ2-3,-,-,TGTGCCATCAGTGAGAGAGCACGGACAGATACGCAGTATTTT,CAISERARTDTQYF
TRBV30,TRBJ2-1,-,-,TGTGCCTGGAGTACATCTAGCAATGAGCAGTTCTTC,CAWSTSSNEQFF
TRBV5-4,TRBJ1-4,-,-,TGTGCCAGCAGCACCTTCGACACGGCGAGTGAAAAACTGTTTTTT,CASSTFDTASEKLFF
TRBV5-4,TRBJ1-2,TRBD1,few,TGTGCCAGCAGCGGGACAGGGTACTATGGCTACACCTTC,CASSGTGYYGYTF
TRBV11-2,TRBJ2-5,-,-,TGTGCCAGCAGCTCAGGGATACAAGAGACCCAGTACTTC,CASSSGIQETQYF
TRBV5-1,TRBJ2-1,-,-,TGCGCCAGCATAGGGGGGAACTACAATGAGCAGTTCTTC,CASIGGNYNEQFF
TRBV7-2,TRBJ2-5,-,few,TGTGCCAGCAGCCCCGGCCCGGGGGAGACCCAGTACTTC,CASSPGPGETQYF
TRBV6-1,TRBJ2-3,TRBD2,-,TGTGCCAGCATCCCCCTCGGGAGGGATACGCAGTATTTT,CASIPLGRDTQYF
TRBV11-2,TRBJ1-2,-,-,TGTGCCAGCAGACGCCCGGGACGGAGAGCTAACTATGGCTACACCTTC,CASRRPGRRANYGYTF
TRBV28,TRBJ2-7,TRBD1,-,TGTGCCAGCAGTTTATCATCGACCGGACAGGTCGAGCAGTACTTC,CASSLSSTGQVEQYF
TRBV5-1,TRBJ1-6,TRBD1,-,TGCGCCAGCAGCCAGGCAGGGGGAGATAATTCACCCCTCCACTTT,CASSQAGGDNSPLHF
TRBV28,TRBJ2-7,-,few,TGTGCCAGCAGTCAGCGGACACCCTACGAGCAGTACTTC,CASSQRTPYEQYF
TRBV25-1,TRBJ2-1,-,-,TGTGCCAGCAGTGCCTCCAGGGTAACCTACAATGAGCAGTTCTTC,CASSASRVTYNEQFF
TRBV28,TRBJ1-2,-,-,TGTGCCAGCAGTTTAACAGGGATCGTCTATGGCTACACCTTC,CASSLTGIVYGYTF
TRBV18,TRBJ1-1,TRBD1,-,TGTGCCAGCTCAGGGAGGACAGGGGTAAAGGCTGAAGCTTTCTTT,CASSGRTGVKAEAFF
TRBV30,TRBJ2-5,-,-,TGTGCCTGGAGTGTAGGTAATTTTGCGTCGTCGGGGGAGACCCAGTACTTC,CAWSVGNFASSGETQYF
TRBV5-8,TRBJ1-1,-,-,TGTGCCAGCAGCTCGACGACAGGCTCGCACACTGAAGCTTTCTTT,CASSSTTGSHTEAFF
TRBV30,TRBJ2-7,-,-,TGTGCCTGGAGTGTACCCCACGAGCAGTACTTC,CAWSVPHEQYF
TRBV14,TRBJ1-2,-,-,TGTGCCAGCAGCTCCATCCCGGGACAAGGCTTCGGCTACACCTTC,CASSSIPGQGFGYTF